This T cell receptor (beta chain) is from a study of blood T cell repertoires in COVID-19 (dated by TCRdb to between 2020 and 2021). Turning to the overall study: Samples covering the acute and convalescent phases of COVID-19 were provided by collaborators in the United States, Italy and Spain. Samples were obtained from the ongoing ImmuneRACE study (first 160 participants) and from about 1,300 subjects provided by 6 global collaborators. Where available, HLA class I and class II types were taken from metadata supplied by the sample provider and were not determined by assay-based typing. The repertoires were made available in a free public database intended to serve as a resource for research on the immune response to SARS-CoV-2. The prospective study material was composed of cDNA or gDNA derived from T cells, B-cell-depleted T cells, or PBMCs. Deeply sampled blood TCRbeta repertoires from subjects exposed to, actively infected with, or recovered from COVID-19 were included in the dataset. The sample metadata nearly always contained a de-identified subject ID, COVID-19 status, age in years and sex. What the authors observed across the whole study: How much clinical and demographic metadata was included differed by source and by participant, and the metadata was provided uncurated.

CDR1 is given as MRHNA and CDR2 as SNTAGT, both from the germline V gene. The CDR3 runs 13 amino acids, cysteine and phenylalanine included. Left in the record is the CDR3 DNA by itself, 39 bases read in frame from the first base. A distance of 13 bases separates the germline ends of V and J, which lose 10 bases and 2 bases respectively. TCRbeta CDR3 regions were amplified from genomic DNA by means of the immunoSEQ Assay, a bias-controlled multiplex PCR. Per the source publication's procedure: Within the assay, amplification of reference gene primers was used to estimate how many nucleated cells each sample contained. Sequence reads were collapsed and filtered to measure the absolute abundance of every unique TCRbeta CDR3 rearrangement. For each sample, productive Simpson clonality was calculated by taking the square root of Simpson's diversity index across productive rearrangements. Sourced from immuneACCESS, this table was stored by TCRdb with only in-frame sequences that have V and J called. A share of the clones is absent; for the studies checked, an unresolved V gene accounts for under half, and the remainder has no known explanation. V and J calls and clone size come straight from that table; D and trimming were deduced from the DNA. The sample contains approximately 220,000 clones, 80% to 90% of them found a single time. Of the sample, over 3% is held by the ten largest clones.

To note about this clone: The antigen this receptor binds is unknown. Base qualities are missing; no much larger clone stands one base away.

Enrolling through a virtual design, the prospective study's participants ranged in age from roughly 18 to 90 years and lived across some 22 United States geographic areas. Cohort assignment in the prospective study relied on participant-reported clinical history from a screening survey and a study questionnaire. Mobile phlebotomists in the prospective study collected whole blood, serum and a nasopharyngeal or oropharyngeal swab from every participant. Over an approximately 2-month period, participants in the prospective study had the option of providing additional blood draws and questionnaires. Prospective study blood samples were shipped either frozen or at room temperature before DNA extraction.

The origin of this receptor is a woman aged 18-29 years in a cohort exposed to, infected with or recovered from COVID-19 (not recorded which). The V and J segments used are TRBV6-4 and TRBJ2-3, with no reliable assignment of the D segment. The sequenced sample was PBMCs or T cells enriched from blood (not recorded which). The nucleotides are TGTGCCACCTCCCCCGGGTCCACAGATACGCAGTATTTT. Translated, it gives CATSPGSTDTQYF.